The present T cell receptor beta chain was sequenced within a study of blood T cell repertoires in COVID-19. About the study: Samples came from the United States, Italy and Spain, spanning acute and convalescent COVID-19. Nucleic acid was either cDNA or gDNA, and it came from T cells, B-cell-depleted T cells, or PBMCs.

V was trimmed by 8 bases and J by 4 bases, leaving 9 bases between them. Germline V gene lookup returns CDR1 MDHEN and CDR2 SYDVKM. CDR3 length: 11 residues. TCRdb's table, derived via immunoSEQ multiplex PCR, lists solely in-frame clones and lacks some. The sample holds some 50,000 clones, approximately 83% seen once. This TCR was recovered from a man older than 75 in a cohort sampled during active COVID-19. The sequencing input was peripheral blood. The chain recombines TRBV28 with TRBJ2-7; D may be TRBD2 (5 bases). The CDR3 loop reads CASGEWYEQYF. The CDR3 DNA follows: TGTGCCAGCGGGGAGTGGTACGAGCAGTACTTC. Full variable domain (missing parts from reference TRBV28 and TRBJ2-7): DVKVTQSSRYLVKRTGEKVFLECVQDMDHENMFWYRQDPGLGLRLIYFSYDVKMKEKGDIPEGYSVSREKKERFSLILESASTNQTSMYLCASGEWYEQYFGPGTRLTVT.